This T cell receptor beta chain was identified during a study of shared clonotypes between healthy human individuals. Study in general: CD4 naive and memory got three plates each, CD8 naive two, CD8 memory one.

Study outcomes and limitations: The study's rarefaction showed incomplete sorted-subset sequencing despite large depth. With a few donors compared, about 5% of naive CD4 clonotypes were shared.

Concerning this clone itself: Its antigen remains unidentified.

Donors, without exception, were Caucasian adults residing in Nashville, Tennessee. Only in-frame clones appear in the TCRdb table, and some are missing; sequencing was by immunoSEQ multiplex PCR. The table lists approximately 2.3 million clones, 80% to 95% of them singletons. The TCR sequence derives from a man younger than 35 in good health. Some clones in this sample may be carry-over from other donors' samples. Material for sequencing was naive CD4+ T cells from PBMCs. Subset of the sample: CD45RA+ positively selected.

The DNA of the CDR3 is TGTGCCAGCAGTGCGGGACAGGGGGCGAGGTATGGCTACACCTTC. Protein product: CASSAGQGARYGYTF. The chain links TRBV28 to TRBJ1-2, with 12 bases that match TRBD1. Per the germline V gene, CDR1 is MDHEN and CDR2 is SYDVKM. The ends lost 5 bases at V and 5 bases at J; junction bases unmatched: 6. This CDR3 spans 15 amino acids.